A single sample gave rise to the 5 T cell receptor beta chains below, sequenced in a study of T cells in Graves' hyperthyroidism and ophthalmopathy (dated by TCRdb to the late 2010s). Receptor libraries were prepared by multiplex PCR. The sample was run on an Illumina HiSeq 2000. Amplification of TCR beta CDR3 regions was carried out from RNA transcripts. For the first round of RT-PCR on the TCR CDR3, the HTBI primer set was used together with the Qiagen OneStep RT-PCR kit. The public reads were quality trimmed at Q25 with fastp and then assembled into clones with MiXCR by TCRdb, keeping productive beta chains. Every entry covers one CDR3 protein and lists the most common genes and DNA from its rows. This sample has more than 550,000 distinct CDR3 sequences in its table, and just under 45% of those were observed once. Clones ranked in the top ten supply approximately 7.2% of the sample. Source material: peripheral blood or thyroid tissue (not recorded which). The receptors shown here come from an adult man with Graves' disease, either hyperthyroidism or ophthalmopathy (not recorded which).

The rearrangement uses TRBV5-4 and TRBJ1-1, with a tentative D call TRBD1 (6 bases). The CDR3 has 16 residues. The germline CDR1 and CDR2 sequences are SGHNT and YYREEE (reference sequence). The V gene lost 0 bases and the J gene lost 4 bases, with 16 bases spanning the gap. This chain's CDR3 is CASSLEGEVRGTEAFF. CDR3 DNA: TGTGCCAGCAGCTTGGAGGGGGAAGTCAGAGGCACTGAAGCTTTCTTT. Combining the CDR3 with reference TRBV5-4 and TRBJ1-1 gives the whole variable domain ETGVTQSPTHLIKTRGQQVTLRCSSQSGHNTVSWYQQALGQGPQFIFQYYREEENGRGNFPPRFSGLQFPNYSSELNVNALELDDSALYLCASSLEGEVRGTEAFFGQGTRLTVV.

In regard to this clonotype: One end of the junction varies from germline; a read error may be responsible. The rearrangement links TRBV2 to TRBJ1-6; no clear D. Germline V CDR1 and CDR2: SNHLY, FYNNEI. The CDR3 covers 15 residues. The DNA for the CDR3 is TGTGCCGGCAGTGAATCGAGCTCCTATAATTCACCACTCCACTTT. Translated, it gives CAGSESSSYNSPLHF. The complete variable domain, with remaining parts taken from reference TRBV2 and TRBJ1-6, reads EPEVTQTPSHQVTQMGQEVILRCVPISNHLYFYWYRQILGQKVEFLVSFYNNEISEKSEIFDDQFSVERPDGSNFTLKIRSTKLEDSAMYFCAGSESSSYNSPLHFGNGTRLTVT.

The chain combines TRBV24-1 with TRBJ1-5; perhaps TRBD1 as D (5 bases). Germline lookup yields CDR1 KGHDR and CDR2 SFDVKD. CDR3 length equals 15 residues. V lost 8 bases and J lost 14, with 27 bases in between. CDR3 region: CATTTSGRRLWYEHF. Written as DNA, the CDR3 is TGTGCCACCACGACCTCGGGACGAAGGCTCTGGTACGAGCATTTT.

This rearrangement joins TRBV2 to TRBJ1-3; D perhaps matches TRBD1 (5 bases). V lost 8 bases, J lost 12 bases, and 11 bases lay in between. The length of the CDR3 is 10 residues. Germline CDR1 SNHLY, CDR2 FYNNEI. This chain's CDR3 is CASRFDSIYF. In nucleotides, the CDR3 is TGTGCCAGCCGCTTCGACAGCATATATTTT.

This clonotype occurred once. The chain has TRBV9 and TRBJ1-6; 9 nucleotides line up with TRBD1. There are 15 residues in the CDR3. Germline V gene lookup returns CDR1 SGDLS and CDR2 YYNGEE. The V and J ends lost 3 bases and 8 bases, in that order; junction bases with no gene match: 6. CDR3 nucleotides: TGTGCCAGCAGCGGAATGGACAGGGGTTATTCACCCCTCCACTTT. It codes for CASSGMDRGYSPLHF.